This T cell receptor (beta chain) emerged from a study of shared clonotypes between healthy human individuals. Study in general: The study drew on a couple of women and a few men aged 18 to 49 as donors. There were three CD4 naive, three CD4 memory, two CD8 naive and one CD8 memory plates per donor. Study outcomes and limitations: Estimated richness values were generally larger in naive subsets than in memory subsets.

Only in-frame clones appear in the TCRdb table, and some are missing; sequencing was by immunoSEQ multiplex PCR. This sample has some 2.1 million clones, with roughly 95% found just once. This clone came up a few times. What it recognizes is unknown. Naive CD8 cells were CD45RO-negative, positively selected for CCR7, excluding terminally differentiated effector memory CD45RA+ cells. Among the donors, all were Caucasian adults who lived in Nashville, Tennessee. CDR1 is MNHEY, CDR2 SVGAGI, per germline. CDR3 length: 14 residues. Trimming shortened V by 6 bases and J by 8 bases, and 17 bases separated the two germline ends.

The clonotype was recovered from a man younger than 35 in good health. The sequencing sample was made of naive CD8+ T cells sorted from blood. This rearrangement joins TRBV6-5 to TRBJ1-5; the D gene is possibly TRBD1 (6 bases). CDR3 bases: TGTGCCAGCAGCCCTGCGGGGGGCGGGGAGCCCCAGCATTTT. It encodes CASSPAGGGEPQHF.